Sequencing of this T cell receptor (beta chain) was carried out in a study of blood T cell repertoires in COVID-19. Clones were read by immunoSEQ multiplex PCR, and TCRdb kept only the in-frame ones, dropping some. The sample lists a few hundred thousand clones; 65% to 85% were seen once. Germline assignment: CDR1 MNHNS and CDR2 SASEGT. This CDR3 has 15 amino acids. The V end lost 3 bases, the J end lost 0 bases, and 9 bases lay between the germline ends. V usage is TRBV6-1 and J usage is TRBJ1-3; a possible D gene is TRBD1 (5 bases). Sequenced: peripheral blood. This sequence originates from an older person with COVID-19, enrolled during active disease. The CDR3 DNA reads as TGTGCCAGCAGTGAGACAGTTTCCTCTGGAAACACCATATATTTT. Translating gives CASSETVSSGNTIYF.